Each of the 8 T cell receptor beta chains below was sequenced from the same sample in a study of blood T cell repertoires in COVID-19 (dated by TCRdb to the early 2020s). The method was the immunoSEQ multiplex PCR assay. TCRdb took over this immuneACCESS table, retaining in-frame rearrangements with V and J assigned. Such tables are incomplete; in checked studies, under half of the missing clones stem from an unresolved V gene, and the remainder is unexplained. Within this sample are approximately 130,000 clones, with approximately 84% of them counted one time only. The top ten clonotypes cover around 13% of the sample. Sample: peripheral blood. The receptors were gathered from a human donor in a cohort sampled during active COVID-19.

V is TRBV18 and J is TRBJ1-1, with TRBD1 matching over 7 bases. V lost 3 bases, J lost 10 bases, and 8 bases stayed unmatched. The germline CDR1 and CDR2 sequences are KGHSH and LQKENI. The CDR3 sequence is 13 residues long. This CDR3 reads CASSPGQKLSAFF. CDR3 sequence (DNA): TGTGCCAGCTCACCGGGACAGAAGTTATCAGCTTTCTTT.

With respect to this clone: Distinct nucleotide sequences in the sample also encode this CDR3. The chain employs TRBV3-1 (or the pseudogene TRBV3-2) and TRBJ2-7; D gene uncertain. This CDR3 spans 12 amino acids. With 1 base removed from V and 5 bases from J, the gap between germline ends came to 6 bases. CDR1 and CDR2 from the germline V gene are LGHDT and YNNKEL (reference sequence). This CDR3 reads CASSQVVHEQYF. The CDR3 DNA reads TGTGCCAGCAGCCAAGTAGTCCACGAGCAGTACTTC.

For the CDR3, the DNA is TGTGCCAGCAGTGACCCGAACTATGGCTACACCTTC. Amino acid sequence: CASSDPNYGYTF. The V gene is TRBV2, the J gene TRBJ1-2; D not resolved. The V gene's germline CDR1 is SNHLY and CDR2 FYNNEI. The V end lost 3 bases, the J end lost 2 bases, and 4 bases lay between the germline ends. This CDR3 is 12 amino acids long.

V and J are TRBV6-5 and TRBJ2-2; 7 bases are shared with TRBD1. Germline loops: CDR1 MNHEY, CDR2 SVGAGI. V shed 11 bases, J shed 6 bases, and the junction held 9 bases outside the gene matches. This CDR3 has 13 residues. The CDR3 here is CACSRQGPGELFF. As DNA, the CDR3 is TGTGCCTGCTCGAGACAGGGCCCCGGGGAGCTGTTTTTT.

For the CDR3, the DNA is TGTGCCAGCAGCTTAGTCACAGGTTACACAGATACGCAGTATTTT. Translated, it gives CASSLVTGYTDTQYF. The chain has TRBV11-2 and TRBJ2-3, with D possibly matching TRBD1 (5 bases). This CDR3 is built from 15 residues. CDR1 and CDR2 (germline): SGHAT, FQNNGV. V was trimmed by 1 base and J by 2 bases, leaving 10 bases between them.

The chain links TRBV2 to TRBJ1-5, with D uncertain. Trimming took 4 bases from V and 0 from J, leaving 10 bases between them. Germline V gene sequence: CDR1 SNHLY, CDR2 FYNNEI. The CDR3 is 15 residues long. CDR3 protein: CASSAAGNSNQPQHF. CDR3 nucleotides: TGTGCCAGCAGTGCCGCGGGGAATAGCAATCAGCCCCAGCATTTT.

The chain recombines TRBV29-1 with TRBJ2-6, with 8 bases aligning to TRBD1. Trimming removed 2 bases from V and 4 bases from J; junction bases left unmatched: 4. The CDR3 totals 15 residues. Germline assignment: CDR1 SQVTM and CDR2 ANQGSEA. CDR3 coding DNA: TGCAGCGTTGAAAACCAGGGGGCCGGGGCCAACGTCCTGACTTTC. This gives the protein CSVENQGAGANVLTF.

The chain uses TRBV25-1 and TRBJ2-1; TRBD2 aligns across 7 bases. CDR1 is MGHDK, CDR2 SYGVNS, per germline. CDR3 length equals 13 residues. After removal of 4 bases from V and 5 bases from J, the junction contained 2 bases not matched to a gene. DNA for the CDR3: TGTGCCAGCAGTGGAGCGGGGCACAATGAGCAGTTCTTC. It encodes CASSGAGHNEQFF.